The present entry profiles one T cell receptor beta chain with its context. Its antigen is as yet unknown. The data stem from a study of metastatic and nonmetastatic thyroid tumors. Study at large: Across blood and tumor or nodule tissue, repertoires from malignant and benign thyroid patients were compared with one another.

Study-wide findings and caveats: Significantly higher TCR beta diversity was reportedly seen in malignant thyroid tumors than benign nodules, in blood and tumor.

In the original processing: It was from CDR3 differences across clinicopathological groups that a distant-metastasis classifier for papillary thyroid cancer was built. TCRdb reanalyzed the PCR reads via MiXCR. The V and J calls, along with clone size, are taken from TCRdb and not from the paper's own processing. The repertoire consists of 30,000 or so clones, with around a fifth occurring once and the leading ten covering 8%. The trim removed 2 bases at V and 7 bases at J, leaving 14 bases unmatched. The germline CDR1 and CDR2 sequences are MNHEY and SVGAGI. The CDR3 has 16 amino acids. Before thyroid surgery, none of the patients had received any treatment.

The sample taken for sequencing was blood. The chain is built from TRBV6-5 and TRBJ2-7, with 7 bases aligning to TRBD2. The receptor comes from a female donor with papillary thyroid cancer or a benign thyroid nodule (not recorded which). Some clones in this sample may be carry-over from other donors' samples. The CDR3 coding sequence is TGTGCCAGCAGTTACCAGGGCGGGGCGGGAGCGCGGGAGCAGTACTTC. Protein: CASSYQGGAGAREQYF.